The 19 T cell receptor beta chains listed next were all sequenced from one sample in a study of T cell responses to AZD1222 COVID-19 vaccine. Assay used: immunoSEQ multiplex PCR; TCRdb lists only in-frame clones, some missing. The sample yields around 70,000 clones, roughly 85% seen once. Sequenced material: peripheral blood, taken on day 0 of AZD1222 vaccination. The receptors stem from an adult in good health.

The chain couples TRBV27 to TRBJ2-3; 11 nucleotides line up with TRBD1. The germline CDR1 and CDR2 sequences are MNHEY and SMNVEV (reference sequence). V lost 5 bases and J lost 6; bases outside the gene matches: 7. The CDR3 extends over 15 amino acids. CDR3 amino acids: CASSGWTGGVDTQYF. CDR3 nucleotide sequence: TGTGCCAGCAGTGGGTGGACAGGGGGCGTGGATACGCAGTATTTT.

The chain employs TRBV29-1 and TRBJ2-5, with 10 bases aligning to TRBD1. The CDR3 is made up of 13 amino acids. Trimming removed 7 bases from V and 9 bases from J; junction bases left unmatched: 11. Germline-derived CDR1 and CDR2 are SQVTM and ANQGSEA. The CDR3 DNA reads TGCAGCGGCCGGGGACAGGGGAGCGGGTCCCAGTACTTC. It specifies CSGRGQGSGSQYF.

V gene TRBV10-3 combines with J gene TRBJ1-5, with 7 bases fitting TRBD1. This CDR3 comprises 15 residues. Per the germline V gene, CDR1 is ENHRY and CDR2 is SYGVKD. With 4 bases clipped from V and 0 bases from J, the junction kept 3 bases outside the gene matches. The CDR3 nucleotides are TGTGCCATCAGTGGGGACAGTTATAGCAATCAGCCCCAGCATTTT. This translates into CAISGDSYSNQPQHF.

This chain uses TRBV5-5 with TRBJ2-3; 7 bases match TRBD2. The ends lost 3 bases at V and 5 bases at J; junction bases unmatched: 18. The CDR3 contains 18 residues. Germline values: CDR1 SGHKS, CDR2 YYEKEE (reference sequence). The chain's CDR3 is CASSSSIIAGPYEDTQYF. DNA for the CDR3: TGTGCCAGCAGCTCATCGATTATAGCGGGTCCATATGAAGATACGCAGTATTTT.

This clone was seen a few times. This sequence joins TRBV5-1 and TRBJ2-7, with 7 bases matching TRBD1. CDR3 length: 14 residues. Germline V gene data show CDR1 as SGHRS and CDR2 as YFSETQ. V lost 2 bases, J lost 2 bases, and 4 bases stayed unmatched. CDR3 protein: CASSFGQVTYEQYF. Here the CDR3 DNA reads TGCGCCAGCAGCTTTGGACAGGTCACCTACGAGCAGTACTTC.

This clone has just one count. The chain is built from TRBV5-1 and TRBJ1-5; D is unclear. Germline-derived CDR1 and CDR2 are SGHRS and YFSETQ. The CDR3 has 14 residues. V shed 4 bases and J shed 6 bases, with 14 bases lying between them. The CDR3 region is CASSLDSTGQPQHF. Written as DNA, the CDR3 is TGCGCCAGCAGCCTCGACTCGACGGGTCAGCCCCAGCATTTT. Drawing the rest from reference TRBV5-1 and TRBJ1-5, the complete variable domain is KAGVTQTPRYLIKTRGQQVTLSCSPISGHRSVSWYQQTPGQGLQFLFEYFSETQRNKGNFPGRFSGRQFSNSRSEMNVSTLELGDSALYLCASSLDSTGQPQHFGDGTRLSIL.

The chain recombines TRBV7-9 with TRBJ2-3; 8 bases match TRBD2. This CDR3 has 17 residues. The ends lost 2 bases at V and 5 bases at J; junction bases unmatched: 12. Germline CDR1 reads SEHNR; CDR2 reads FQNEAQ (reference sequence). CDR3 loop: CASSLSTGGPMQDTQYF. CDR3 in DNA: TGTGCCAGCAGCTTATCGACGGGAGGGCCAATGCAAGATACGCAGTATTTT.

The chain joins TRBV30 to TRBJ2-7, with D possibly being TRBD2 (5 bases). The CDR3 contains 13 residues. Trimming removed 1 base at V and 5 bases at J, with 12 bases between. Looked up from germline, CDR1 is GTSNPN and CDR2 is SVGIG (reference sequence). The CDR3 DNA sequence: TGTGCCTGGAGTGGAGGAGGCGGCCACGAGCAGTACTTC. As protein: CAWSGGGGHEQYF. Full variable domain (remainder filled in from reference TRBV30 and TRBJ2-7): SQTIHQWPATLVQPVGSPLSLECTVEGTSNPNLYWYRQAAGRGLQLLFYSVGIGQISSEVPQNLSASRPQDRQFILSSKKLLLSDSGFYLCAWSGGGGHEQYFGPGTRLTVT.

The rearrangement joins TRBV19 to TRBJ2-7, with D perhaps matching TRBD1 or TRBD2 (6 bases each). The CDR3 is made up of 13 amino acids. V was trimmed by 5 bases and J by 5 bases, leaving 13 bases between them. Germline V gene lookup returns CDR1 LNHDA and CDR2 SQIVND (reference sequence). CDR3 sequence: CASSPTGADEQYF. CDR3 nucleotides: TGTGCCAGTAGTCCGACGGGGGCCGACGAGCAGTACTTC.

The rearrangement joins TRBV6-6 to TRBJ1-2; D might be TRBD1 (5 bases). Germline V lookup: CDR1 MNHNY, CDR2 SVGAGI (reference sequence). V dropped 0 bases and J dropped 4 bases, with 6 bases sitting between them. The CDR3 consists of 13 residues. For the CDR3, the DNA is TGTGCCAGCAGTTACTCAGACAGCTATGGCTACACCTTC. It translates to CASSYSDSYGYTF.

This clone was seen a handful of times. The chain links TRBV29-1 to TRBJ2-5; possibly TRBD2 for D (6 bases). V was pared by 3 bases and J by 5 bases, with 10 bases between. This CDR3 has 12 residues. Germline assignment: CDR1 SQVTM and CDR2 ANQGSEA. The CDR3 DNA sequence: TGCAGCGTTGATTCCCTAGCGGAGACCCAGTACTTC. This translates into CSVDSLAETQYF. The variable domain in full, with the rest retrieved from reference TRBV29-1 and TRBJ2-5, is SAVISQKPSRDICQRGTSLTIQCQVDSQVTMMFWYRQQPGQSLTLIATANQGSEATYESGFVIDKFPISRPNLTFSTLTVSNMSPEDSSIYLCSVDSLAETQYFGPGTRLLVL.

The gene calls are TRBV7-9 and TRBJ1-4; D may be TRBD1 (5 bases). Between the trimmed V and J ends, which lost 8 bases and 2 bases, there was a span of 18 bases. Germline V gene lookup returns CDR1 SEHNR and CDR2 FQNEAQ (reference sequence). CDR3 length: 16 amino acids. The CDR3 DNA reads as TGTGCCAGCGCCTATGGGGGAGCATTTACTAATGAAAAACTGTTTTTT. The encoded protein is CASAYGGAFTNEKLFF.

V is TRBV5-4 and J is TRBJ2-5; a weak D match, TRBD1 (5 bases). The CDR3 covers 13 residues. Germline loops: CDR1 SGHNT, CDR2 YYREEE (reference sequence). The V gene lost 0 bases and the J gene lost 5 bases, with 8 bases spanning the gap. For the CDR3, the DNA is TGTGCCAGCAGCTTGGACAGGTCGGAGACCCAGTACTTC. It specifies CASSLDRSETQYF.

The chain recombines TRBV6-5 with TRBJ2-5, with a possible D match to TRBD2 (6 bases). The CDR3 spans 11 residues. Trimming took off 9 bases at V and 5 bases at J, with 10 bases between the two ends. Germline-derived CDR1 and CDR2 are MNHEY and SVGAGI. In DNA, the CDR3 is TGTGCCAGAGGGGACTGGGAGACCCAGTACTTC. As protein: CARGDWETQYF.

The DNA of the CDR3 is TGTGCCAGCAGCTCGGACAGGGGGAGGCCCGGGGAGCTGTTTTTT. This gives the protein CASSSDRGRPGELFF. The chain links TRBV11-3 to TRBJ2-2, with 10 bases that match TRBD1. From germline, CDR1 is SGHNT and CDR2 YENEEA. The V segment lost 4 bases and the J segment 6 bases; nucleotides outside the gene matches: 5. The CDR3 extends over 15 amino acids.

Worth noting for this clone: A much larger clone sits a single nucleotide away, making a read error possible. This chain joins TRBV6-5 and TRBJ1-6; 7 nucleotides line up with TRBD1. This CDR3 is 14 amino acids long. Germline V gene lookup returns CDR1 MNHEY and CDR2 SVGAGI. The trim removed 4 bases at V and 4 bases at J, leaving 1 base unmatched. CDR3 sequence (DNA): TGTGCCAGCAGTTCGGGACAGTATAATTCACCCCTCCACTTT. Translation: CASSSGQYNSPLHF.

The rearrangement joins TRBV4-2 to TRBJ2-7, with D possibly called TRBD1 or TRBD2 (6 bases each). V was pared by 0 bases and J by 0 bases, with 12 bases between. The germline CDR1 and CDR2 sequences are LGHNA and YNFKEQ. The CDR3 is made up of 16 amino acids. CDR3 sequence: CASSQDWGASSYEQYF. In DNA, the CDR3 is TGTGCCAGCAGCCAAGATTGGGGGGCCAGCTCCTACGAGCAGTACTTC.

The V gene is TRBV10-3, the J gene TRBJ1-1; 7 nucleotides line up with TRBD1. Germline assignment: CDR1 ENHRY and CDR2 SYGVKD. The CDR3 runs 16 residues. J was trimmed by 1 base and V by 3 bases; bases with no gene match: 8. DNA of the CDR3: TGTGCCATCAGTGATCGCCCTCGACAGGGGAACACTGAAGCTTTCTTT. Protein: CAISDRPRQGNTEAFF.

This clone was picked up a small number of times. This chain links TRBV28 with TRBJ2-7; D possibly corresponds to TRBD2 (6 bases). The germline gives CDR1 MDHEN, CDR2 SYDVKM. Trimming cost V 6 bases and J 3 bases, with 9 bases left between them. The CDR3 length is 12 residues. CDR3 coding DNA: TGTGCCAGCAGCGCGGGGAGCTACGAGCAGTACTTC. Residues: CASSAGSYEQYF.